This T cell receptor (beta chain) was identified during a study of early T cells in non-severe SARS-CoV-2 infection. TCRdb redid the calling of the 5' RACE reads with MiXCR, one entry per CDR3 protein. This sample yields some 63,000 distinct CDR3 sequences, of which under 15% are seen a single time; approximately 4.6% belongs to the top ten. This clonotype appeared many times. The germline V gene encodes CDR1 MNHEY and CDR2 SVGEGT. Deletions cut 7 bases from V and 4 bases from J, with 19 bases between. CDR3 length: 16 amino acids. This TCR came from an adult who was a healthcare worker with PCR-confirmed SARS-CoV-2 infection or an uninfected control (not recorded which). The chain employs TRBV6-2 or TRBV6-3 and TRBJ2-2; TRBD2 is a possible D gene (5 bases). The sequenced material came from whole blood. The CDR3 here is CASTVQLVSSTGELFF. The CDR3 DNA sequence: TGTGCCAGCACCGTCCAACTAGTCTCGAGCACCGGGGAGCTGTTTTTT.